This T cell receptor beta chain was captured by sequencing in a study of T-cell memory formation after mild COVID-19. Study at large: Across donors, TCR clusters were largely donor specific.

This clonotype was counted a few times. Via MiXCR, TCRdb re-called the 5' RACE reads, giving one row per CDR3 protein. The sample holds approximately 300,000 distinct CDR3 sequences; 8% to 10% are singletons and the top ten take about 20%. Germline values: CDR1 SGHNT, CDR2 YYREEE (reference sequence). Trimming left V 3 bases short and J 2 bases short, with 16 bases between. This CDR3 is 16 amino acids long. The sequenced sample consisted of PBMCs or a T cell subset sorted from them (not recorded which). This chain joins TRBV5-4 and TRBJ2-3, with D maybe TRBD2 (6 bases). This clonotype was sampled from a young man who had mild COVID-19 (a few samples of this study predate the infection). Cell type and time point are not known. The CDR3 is CASSSPGSGITDTQYF. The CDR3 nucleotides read TGTGCCAGCAGCTCTCCGGGTAGCGGTATCACAGATACGCAGTATTTT.